This T cell receptor (beta chain) is from a study of T cells in Graves' hyperthyroidism and ophthalmopathy. Each diagnosis was grounded in clinical symptoms, serum thyroxine and TRAb, thyroid ultrasound, and orbital computed tomography. Study-level points and caveats: Blood held most thyroid clonotypes expanded above 0.001 frequency.

In regard to this clonotype: What it recognizes is unknown. This CDR3 is missing its conserved last phenylalanine or tryptophan, likely due to a read error.

The TCR beta CDR3 regions underwent amplification using RNA transcripts as the source. The primer set for the first-round RT-PCR of the TCR CDR3 was HTBI. TCRdb re-derived calls from the multiplex PCR reads in MiXCR, one entry per CDR3 protein. The sample consists of approximately 560,000 distinct CDR3 sequences, approximately 15% of them appearing once. The sample consisted of blood. The sequence derives from a woman in her 30s with Graves' hyperthyroidism.

The CDR3 DNA reads TGTGCCAGCAGCGATCGGGACAGGGGGCAGGGGACTGAAGCTTTCTTA. Protein product: CASSDRDRGQGTEAFL. The rearrangement links TRBV28 to TRBJ1-1; 12 bases are shared with TRBD1. Trimming took 6 bases from V and 5 from J; bases not matched to a gene: 10. CDR3 size: 16 residues. Germline V gene data show CDR1 as MDHEN and CDR2 as SYDVKM.